Presented here are 27 T cell receptor beta chains from one specimen sequenced in a study of T cell responses to AZD1222 COVID-19 vaccine. TCRdb's copy holds only in-frame clones and misses some; the assay was immunoSEQ multiplex PCR. The table records approximately 150,000 clones, 85% to 90% of them present only once. The sample here was peripheral blood, taken 28 days after the second AZD1222 dose. The receptors shown here come from an adult who received the AZD1222 COVID-19 vaccine.

The gene calls are TRBV6-4 and TRBJ2-1; 9 bases map to TRBD2. Germline CDR1 is MRHNA and CDR2 is SNTAGT. CDR3 length equals 16 residues. With 4 bases clipped from V and 8 bases from J, the junction kept 12 bases outside the gene matches. The chain's CDR3 is CASSGLAGSGYYEQFF. CDR3 bases: TGTGCCAGCAGTGGCCTAGCGGGGAGTGGGTATTATGAGCAGTTCTTC.

The chain recombines TRBV28 with TRBJ2-7; possibly TRBD2 for D (6 bases). This CDR3 has 14 amino acids. The V gene's germline CDR1 is MDHEN and CDR2 SYDVKM. Trimming stripped 8 bases from V and 3 bases from J, with 17 bases between. The CDR3 nucleotides read TGTGCCAGCTTACCTTCGGGACTCGACTACGAGCAGTACTTC. It encodes CASLPSGLDYEQYF.

The V call is TRBV18, the J call TRBJ1-1; D is perhaps TRBD1 (6 bases). V dropped 0 bases and J dropped 1 base, with 6 bases sitting between them. This CDR3 comprises 14 residues. The V gene's germline CDR1 is KGHSH and CDR2 LQKENI. CDR3 DNA sequence: TGTGCCAGCTCACCACCAGGGGGGAACACTGAAGCTTTCTTT. Protein: CASSPPGGNTEAFF.

The V and J genes are TRBV29-1 and TRBJ2-5; perhaps TRBD2 as D (5 bases). V lost 4 bases, J lost 0 bases, and 15 bases lay in between. This CDR3 has 15 residues. Germline lookup yields CDR1 SQVTM and CDR2 ANQGSEA. The CDR3 is CSVVGEGNNQETQYF. CDR3 bases: TGCAGCGTTGTTGGCGAGGGAAATAACCAAGAGACCCAGTACTTC.

This clone has a single count. This chain joins TRBV6-6 and TRBJ1-2; possible D gene TRBD1, 6 bases. The CDR3 covers 16 residues. Trimming pared 2 bases from V and 6 bases from J, leaving 19 bases between. Germline V CDR1 and CDR2: MNHNY, SVGAGI (reference sequence). Here the CDR3 reads CASSYRGQGLSDGYTF. The CDR3 nucleotides read TGTGCCAGCAGTTACCGGGGGCAGGGGCTATCCGATGGCTACACCTTC.

The rearrangement links TRBV21-1 to TRBJ2-7; TRBD2 is taken as the D call from the table, unchecked against the DNA. TRBV21-1 is an annotated pseudogene. The CDR3 length is 16 residues. The CDR3, as DNA: TGTGCCAGCACCCCTCCGTGGGGGGAATTTACCTACGAGCAGTACTTC. Residues: CASTPPWGEFTYEQYF.

This chain's CDR3 is CASSSGVVDSPQAAFF. DNA for the CDR3: TGCGCCAGCAGCTCCGGGGTAGTCGACAGCCCCCAGGCAGCTTTCTTT. The J gene is TRBJ1-1, the V gene TRBV5-1, with a tentative D call TRBD1 (5 bases). V was cut by 3 bases and J by 10 bases, with 25 bases left in between. The CDR3 contains 16 residues. Per germline, CDR1 SGHRS and CDR2 YFSETQ. Looking up the rest from reference TRBV5-1 and TRBJ1-1 gives the full variable domain: KAGVTQTPRYLIKTRGQQVTLSCSPISGHRSVSWYQQTPGQGLQFLFEYFSETQRNKGNFPGRFSGRQFSNSRSEMNVSTLELGDSALYLCASSSGVVDSPQAAFFGQGTRLTVV.

The chain is built from TRBV25-1 and TRBJ2-5; either TRBD1 or TRBD2 may fit D (5 bases each). Trimming cost V 1 base and J 4 bases, with 13 bases left between them. Per the germline V gene, CDR1 is MGHDK and CDR2 is SYGVNS. There are 15 residues in the CDR3. The CDR3 spells CASSEFDMRGETQYF. The CDR3 DNA reads as TGTGCCAGCAGTGAATTCGACATGAGGGGAGAGACCCAGTACTTC.

The rearrangement links TRBV11-3 to TRBJ2-2; D may be TRBD2 (6 bases). CDR3 size: 17 residues. Deletions cut 1 base from V and 7 bases from J, with 19 bases between. CDR1 is SGHNT, CDR2 YENEEA, per germline. CDR3 residues: CASSLAAPPHGSGELFF. CDR3 nucleotide sequence: TGTGCCAGCAGCTTAGCAGCTCCACCACACGGGAGCGGGGAGCTGTTTTTT.

The chain joins TRBV10-3 to TRBJ1-2; possibly TRBD1 for D (5 bases). The CDR3 is made up of 13 amino acids. V was pared by 8 bases and J by 2 bases, with 12 bases between. The germline gives CDR1 ENHRY, CDR2 SYGVKD. CDR3 protein: CAIGAPSNYGYTF. In DNA, the CDR3 is TGTGCCATCGGGGCGCCGTCCAACTATGGCTACACCTTC.

As to this clone: Additional DNA sequences in this sample encode the identical CDR3. V gene TRBV12-3 or TRBV12-4 combines with J gene TRBJ2-6; no firm D call. CDR3 size: 13 residues. Trimming left V 5 bases short and J 0 bases short, with 2 bases between. CDR3 residues: CASSPSGANVLTF. In DNA form, the CDR3 reads TGTGCCAGCAGTCCCTCTGGGGCCAACGTCCTGACTTTC.

This clone was recorded only once. V usage is TRBV7-6 and J usage is TRBJ2-5, with a tentative D call TRBD1 (5 bases). Trimming stripped 2 bases from V and 1 base from J, with 14 bases between. This CDR3 has 16 amino acids. Per germline, CDR1 SGHVS and CDR2 FNYEAQ. The CDR3 sequence: CASSLTGRGGQETQYF. The CDR3 DNA reads TGTGCCAGCAGCTTAACCGGTAGGGGCGGCCAAGAGACCCAGTACTTC.

This clone was found once. This chain uses TRBV5-4 with TRBJ1-1; 7 bases agree with TRBD1. Germline trimming cut 6 bases from V and 0 bases from J; bases unmatched to any gene: 2. Germline V gene sequence: CDR1 SGHNT, CDR2 YYREEE (reference sequence). The CDR3 sequence is 13 residues long. CDR3 region: CASTTGMNTEAFF. CDR3 coding DNA: TGTGCCAGCACGACAGGGATGAACACTGAAGCTTTCTTT.

The rearrangement joins TRBV5-6 to TRBJ1-5; D is possibly TRBD1 (6 bases). Germline CDR1 SGHDT, CDR2 YYEEEE. V was pared by 0 bases and J by 11 bases, with 12 bases between. This CDR3 has 13 amino acids. The CDR3 here is CASSLAHEGAQHF. CDR3 nucleotides: TGTGCCAGCAGCTTGGCCCACGAGGGGGCCCAGCATTTT.

The rearrangement links TRBV3-1 (or the pseudogene TRBV3-2) to TRBJ1-5, with D uncertain. Per germline, CDR1 LGHDT and CDR2 YNNKEL (reference sequence). V shed 1 base and J shed 5 bases, with 9 bases lying between them. This CDR3 has 14 amino acids. CDR3 sequence reads: CASSQGPIDQPQHF. For the CDR3, the DNA is TGTGCCAGCAGCCAAGGACCGATCGATCAGCCCCAGCATTTT.

The chain couples TRBV18 to TRBJ1-1; maybe TRBD1 (6 bases). Germline CDR1 reads KGHSH; CDR2 reads LQKENI. Trimming removed 2 bases from V and 9 bases from J, with 13 bases in between. The length of the CDR3 is 13 residues. The chain's CDR3 is CASSPGGPNQAFF. The CDR3 bases are TGTGCCAGCTCACCAGGGGGCCCCAATCAAGCTTTCTTT.

This clone was seen a single time. V gene TRBV9 combines with J gene TRBJ1-2; the D gene is possibly TRBD1 (5 bases). The germline CDR1 and CDR2 sequences are SGDLS and YYNGEE. This CDR3 contains 13 residues. Deletions cut 4 bases from V and 3 bases from J, with 10 bases between. The chain's CDR3 is CASSPRGDYGYTF. The DNA of the CDR3 is TGTGCCAGCAGCCCTCGGGGGGACTATGGCTACACCTTC.

The chain carries TRBV7-9 and TRBJ1-1; 8 positions match TRBD1. Germline CDR1 and CDR2: SEHNR and FQNEAQ (reference sequence). The CDR3 totals 16 residues. Unmatched junction bases numbered 12, after V lost 6 bases and J lost 3 bases. The CDR3 loop is CASSRDRSRLYTEAFF. The CDR3 DNA reads as TGTGCCAGCAGTCGGGACAGGTCGAGGTTGTACACTGAAGCTTTCTTT.

The chain carries TRBV6-6 and TRBJ2-3; D not resolved. The CDR3 sequence is 15 residues long. The V end was cut by 2 bases, the J end by 3 bases, with 12 bases between. Germline lookup yields CDR1 MNHNY and CDR2 SVGAGI (reference sequence). This CDR3 reads CASSYLVRGTDTQYF. CDR3 bases: TGTGCCAGCAGTTACCTCGTACGAGGAACAGATACGCAGTATTTT.

The chain combines TRBV5-1 with TRBJ2-7, with 9 positions matching TRBD1. Germline CDR1 and CDR2: SGHRS and YFSETQ. V shed 7 bases and J 4 bases; nucleotides not matched to a gene: 9. CDR3 length: 14 residues. The CDR3 DNA reads TGCGCCAGCGGACGGGACAGGGATACTTACGAGCAGTACTTC. Protein sequence: CASGRDRDTYEQYF.

V and J are TRBV7-6 and TRBJ1-3; D ambiguous. This CDR3 is 12 amino acids long. V lost 4 bases to trimming and J lost 3 bases, with 4 bases between them. CDR1 SGHVS and CDR2 FNYEAQ come from the germline V gene. CDR3 DNA sequence: TGTGCCAGCAGCTGGAATGGAAACACCATATATTTT. This encodes CASSWNGNTIYF.

This clone was observed a handful of times. The chain recombines TRBV2 with TRBJ2-7; TRBD1 matches 7 bases. With V trimmed by 8 bases and J by 0 bases, 7 bases remained unmatched. Germline CDR1 reads SNHLY; CDR2 reads FYNNEI. The length of the CDR3 is 14 residues. The CDR3 sequence is CASDKGASSYEQYF. The CDR3 DNA reads as TGTGCCAGCGACAAGGGGGCGAGCTCCTACGAGCAGTACTTC.

V and J are TRBV2 and TRBJ1-2, with D perhaps TRBD1 (5 bases). V lost 11 bases to trimming and J lost 7 bases, with 17 bases between them. CDR1 and CDR2 from the germline V gene are SNHLY and FYNNEI. This CDR3 comprises 12 residues. CDR3 DNA sequence: TGTGCCGGGTCCCAGGGAGTACTTGGCTACACCTTC. Its protein is CAGSQGVLGYTF.

The chain recombines TRBV6-5 with TRBJ2-1; no definite D call. CDR1 MNHEY and CDR2 SVGAGI come from the germline V gene. Trimming shortened V by 0 bases and J by 6 bases, and 9 bases separated the two germline ends. There are 14 residues in the CDR3. CDR3 nucleotides: TGTGCCAGCAGTTACTCCTCGAGGCGCAATGAGCAGTTCTTC. Translation: CASSYSSRRNEQFF.

The gene calls are TRBV19 and TRBJ2-1, with 12 positions matching TRBD1. J was trimmed by 1 base and V by 11 bases; bases with no gene match: 15. This CDR3 has 18 amino acids. Germline V CDR1 and CDR2: LNHDA, SQIVND (reference sequence). Here the CDR3 DNA reads TGTGCCTCTCGGGTCTGGGACAGGGGGCAAGGGTCCTACAATGAGCAGTTCTTC. It is translated as CASRVWDRGQGSYNEQFF.

In DNA form, the CDR3 reads TGCGCCAGCGGGACCGGGACAGCGTCCTACAATGAGCAGTTCTTC. It codes for CASGTGTASYNEQFF. The gene calls are TRBV5-1 and TRBJ2-1; 7 nucleotides line up with TRBD1. CDR1 is SGHRS, CDR2 YFSETQ, per germline. The CDR3 contains 15 residues. V lost 7 bases to trimming and J lost 1 base; unmatched junction nucleotides: 8.

The V call is TRBV11-2, the J call TRBJ1-6; D not certain. Between the trimmed V and J ends, which lost 3 bases and 8 bases, there was a span of 5 bases. This CDR3 contains 12 residues. Looked up from germline, CDR1 is SGHAT and CDR2 is FQNNGV. This CDR3 is CASSLLDSPLHF. In DNA form, the CDR3 reads TGTGCCAGCAGCTTGTTAGATTCACCCCTCCACTTT.